This T cell receptor beta chain was retrieved from a study of T cell responses to AZD1222 COVID-19 vaccine. Study-wide results and caveats: Among the donors, most were white British and more were female, and clonal diversity was possibly underestimated.

TCRdb's copy holds only in-frame clones and misses some; the assay was immunoSEQ multiplex PCR. The repertoire has roughly 140,000 clones, about 91% of them found once; the top ten carry 3% to 3.5%. V lost 4 bases to trimming and J lost 3 bases, with 13 bases between them. The CDR3 has 16 residues. Germline CDR1 reads LNHDA; CDR2 reads SQIVND (reference sequence). As to this clone: Its antigen is still unknown.

The rearrangement uses TRBV19 and TRBJ1-6; TRBD1 might be the D (6 bases). The TCR comes from an adult in good health. The sample here was peripheral blood, taken on day 0 of MenACWY control vaccination. CDR3 coding DNA: TGTGCCAGTAGTACCGGGGGCCAGTTCTATAATTCACCCCTCCACTTT. Translation: CASSTGGQFYNSPLHF.